A single sample is the source of the 8 T cell receptor beta chains below, sequenced in a study of PD-1 blockade in mismatch repair-deficient tumors. TCRdb's copy holds only in-frame clones and misses some; the assay was immunoSEQ multiplex PCR. The sample comprises around 38,000 clones, roughly 77% of which are singletons, and 22% rests with the top ten. Sequences were derived from peripheral blood, sampled 4 weeks after starting pembrolizumab. The receptors come from an adult with mismatch repair-deficient cancer.

This rearrangement joins TRBV15 to TRBJ1-5, with D unresolved. Germline CDR1 is LNHNV and CDR2 is YYDKDF (reference sequence). CDR3 length equals 14 residues. V lost 6 bases to trimming and J lost 4 bases, with 13 bases between them. The CDR3 region is CATSRPGINQPQHF. The CDR3 DNA reads as TGTGCCACCAGTCGACCCGGCATTAATCAGCCCCAGCATTTT.

The CDR3 loop is CASSGQEFTEAFF. The CDR3 DNA reads TGTGCCAGCAGTGGACAGGAGTTCACTGAAGCTTTCTTT. The V call is TRBV6-1, the J call TRBJ1-1; TRBD1 might be the D (6 bases). This CDR3 region has 13 residues. The germline V gene has CDR1 MNHNS and CDR2 SASEGT. Trimming shortened V by 4 bases and J by 4 bases, and 10 bases separated the two germline ends.

This sequence joins TRBV6-6 and TRBJ2-1; perhaps TRBD2 as D (6 bases). Germline CDR1 is MNHNY and CDR2 is SVGAGI (reference sequence). The CDR3 has 15 amino acids. V dropped 2 bases and J dropped 2 bases, with 10 bases sitting between them. CDR3: CASSYGGGTYNEQFF. In nucleotides, the CDR3 is TGTGCCAGCAGTTACGGAGGCGGGACCTACAATGAGCAGTTCTTC.

The chain carries TRBV6-6 and TRBJ2-7; D possibly corresponds to TRBD1 (6 bases). Deletions cut 2 bases from V and 6 bases from J, with 8 bases between. Germline V gives CDR1 MNHNY, CDR2 SVGAGI (reference sequence). The CDR3 loop spans 12 amino acids. The CDR3 is CASSYGGSEQYF. CDR3 DNA: TGTGCCAGCAGTTACGGGGGCTCCGAGCAGTACTTC.

The chain carries TRBV5-1 and TRBJ2-1; D remains ambiguous. V shed 1 base and J shed 4 bases, with 9 bases lying between them. The CDR3 is 14 residues long. Germline V lookup: CDR1 SGHRS, CDR2 YFSETQ. The CDR3 DNA is TGCGCCAGCAGCTTGCCTGCTATATACAATGAGCAGTTCTTC. This encodes CASSLPAIYNEQFF.

This clone has a handful of counts. The rearrangement joins TRBV4-2 to TRBJ1-5; a weak D match, TRBD1 (6 bases). Germline V CDR1 and CDR2: LGHNA, YNFKEQ. Deletions cut 0 bases from V and 1 base from J, with 10 bases between. The CDR3 is made up of 16 amino acids. The CDR3 loop reads CASSQDLQGSNQPQHF. The CDR3 region has the DNA TGTGCCAGCAGCCAAGATTTACAGGGCAGCAATCAGCCCCAGCATTTT.

The CDR3 protein is CASSQLRADTEAFF. In DNA form, the CDR3 reads TGCGCCAGCAGCCAATTGCGCGCGGACACTGAAGCTTTCTTT. The V call is TRBV4-3, the J call TRBJ1-1, with D hard to call. The V gene lost 2 bases and the J gene lost 3 bases, with 10 bases spanning the gap. This CDR3 has 14 amino acids. CDR1 is LGHNA and CDR2 is YSLEER in the germline V gene.

This sequence joins TRBV7-9 and TRBJ2-3; no clear D gene. The CDR3 length is 12 residues. Trimming left V 1 base short and J 5 bases short, with 4 bases between. Germline-derived CDR1 and CDR2 are SEHNR and FQNEAQ (reference sequence). The CDR3 is CASSLGRDTQYF. As DNA, the CDR3 is TGTGCCAGCAGCTTAGGTAGAGATACGCAGTATTTT.